These 15 T cell receptor beta chains were all obtained from the same sample, sequenced in a study of post-analysis software for immune sequencing data. Overall study findings and caveats: A handful of TRBV segments were significantly more frequent in patients than in controls. TRBV5-6, TRBV5-1 and TRBV20-1 were among these segments.

Prepared TCR beta cDNA libraries contained unique molecular identifiers. TCRdb reprocessed the PCR reads via MiXCR and lists one record per CDR3 protein. The sample lists 150,000 to 200,000 distinct CDR3 sequences; roughly 30% were seen once. Which antigens these TCRs recognize remains unknown. Sequenced sample: blood. These receptors were obtained from a girl aged 10-17 years with multiple sclerosis.

To note about this clonotype: The junction shows a germline mismatch at one end, possibly a read error. The chain is built from TRBV24-1 and TRBJ2-5; the D gene is possibly TRBD2 (6 bases). The CDR3 totals 13 residues. Germline assignment: CDR1 KGHDR and CDR2 SFDVKD. The DNA for the CDR3 is TGTGCCACCAGTGATTCGCCGGGGGAGACCCAGAACTTC. The encoded protein is CATSDSPGETQNF.

This clonotype was seen at least ten times. The J gene is TRBJ2-3, the V gene TRBV27; 11 bases line up with TRBD2. This CDR3 is built from 15 residues. V dropped 10 bases and J dropped 2; count of bases not matched to a gene: 8. Germline V gene lookup returns CDR1 MNHEY and CDR2 SMNVEV (reference sequence). CDR3 sequence: CATATSGEHTDTQYF. The CDR3 nucleotides are TGTGCCACCGCGACTAGCGGGGAGCACACAGATACGCAGTATTTT.

Details on this clonotype: Compared with germline, one end of the junction differs, possibly owing to a read error. The chain is built from TRBV28 and TRBJ2-7, with TRBD1 matching over 11 bases. CDR3 length: 15 residues. CDR1 is MDHEN, CDR2 SYDVKM, per germline. The CDR3 region is CAGRQRGTGGNEQYF. CDR3 nucleotides: TGTGCCGGCAGGCAACGCGGGACAGGGGGAAACGAGCAGTACTTC.

This clonotype was recorded a few times. The chain carries TRBV20-1 and TRBJ1-1, with D hard to call. CDR1 DFQATT and CDR2 SNEGSKA come from the germline V gene (reference sequence). This CDR3 region has 13 residues. The ends were cut back, 1 base at V and 3 bases at J, with 9 bases in the middle. CDR3 bases: TGCAGTGCTAGAGGGGTATTGGACACTGAAGCTTTCTTT. This sequence encodes CSARGVLDTEAFF.

Of note for this clonotype: Just one base apart from a much larger clone, this may be a read error. The genes are TRBV20-1 and TRBJ2-5, with D maybe TRBD2 (5 bases). The germline V gene encodes CDR1 DFQATT and CDR2 SNEGSKA (reference sequence). This CDR3 region has 11 residues. Trimming cost V 6 bases and J 11 bases, with 16 bases left between them. The CDR3 DNA sequence: TGCAGTGCAGTTGGAGACTACGGGCAGTACTTC. Translation gives CSAVGDYGQYF.

The V and J genes are TRBV28 and TRBJ1-6; a weak D match, TRBD1 (6 bases). The CDR3 runs to 16 residues. Trimming removed 2 bases from V and 1 base from J, with 9 bases in between. Germline V gives CDR1 MDHEN, CDR2 SYDVKM. CDR3 sequence: CASSLIQGSYNSPLHF. The CDR3 DNA follows: TGTGCCAGCAGTTTAATACAGGGATCCTATAATTCACCCCTCCACTTT.

As regards this clonotype: A read error is likely, as this CDR3 ends without the conserved phenylalanine or tryptophan. The gene calls are TRBV5-1 and TRBJ2-1, with 8 bases aligning to TRBD1. There are 14 residues in the CDR3. Losses at the gene ends were 0 bases for V and 4 bases for J; bases not matched to a gene: 0. Germline CDR1 and CDR2: SGHRS and YFSETQ. CDR3 nucleotides: TGCGCCAGCAGCTTGGGACAGGGGTACAATGAGCAGTTCGTC. Translated: CASSLGQGYNEQFV.

Comment on this clonotype: No conserved phenylalanine or tryptophan is present at the end of the CDR3, so a read error is the likely explanation. No DNA is shown, since the ends of the CDR3 on it are uncertain; the CDR3 is the one TCRdb lists. V gene TRBV11-2 combines with J gene TRBJ2-3; the table's D gene call, TRBD1, was not cross checked with the DNA. The CDR3 has 16 residues if both end residues are counted. Germline-derived CDR1 and CDR2 are SGHAT and FQNNGV. The CDR3: CASSRALGEEKIRSIL.

This clonotype appeared a few times. This chain connects TRBV7-9 to TRBJ1-5, with 8 bases identical to TRBD1. V shed 3 bases, J shed 2 bases, and the junction held 0 bases outside the gene matches. The CDR3 has 14 amino acids. Germline CDR1 is SEHNR and CDR2 is FQNEAQ (reference sequence). The DNA of the CDR3 is TGTGCCAGCAGCTTGACAGGGGGCAATCAGCCCCAGCATTTT. Translated: CASSLTGGNQPQHF.

J is TRBJ1-1 and V is TRBV6-5, with D maybe TRBD1 (5 bases). This CDR3 contains 14 residues. Trimming took 2 bases from V and 4 from J, leaving 11 bases between them. Looked up from germline, CDR1 is MNHEY and CDR2 is SVGAGI. Written as DNA, the CDR3 is TGTGCCAGCAGTTACGGGGGAAGTAGCACTGAAGCTTTCTTT. This codes for CASSYGGSSTEAFF.

Notes on this clonotype: Possible read error: a much larger clone is one base away. The rearrangement uses TRBV15 and TRBJ2-1; D tentatively reads TRBD1 or TRBD2 (5 bases each). The V gene's germline CDR1 is LNHNV and CDR2 YYDKDF (reference sequence). This CDR3 is 15 amino acids long. CDR3 DNA sequence: TGTGCCACCAGCAGCCGGGACGTCGGCTACAATGAGCGGTTCTTC. Translation: CATSSRDVGYNERFF.

Notes on this clonotype: The junction departs from the called germline gene at one end, perhaps through a read error. The V and J genes are TRBV3-1 and TRBJ1-5; no clear D gene. Germline CDR1 LGHDT, CDR2 YNNKEL (reference sequence). This CDR3 is built from 14 residues. The CDR3, as DNA: TGTGCCAGCAGCCAAGCAGGAAACAATCAGCCCCGGCATTTT. Residues: CASSQAGNNQPRHF.

The J gene is TRBJ2-4, the V gene TRBV27; 8 bases line up with TRBD2. CDR1 and CDR2 from the germline V gene are MNHEY and SMNVEV (reference sequence). The CDR3 runs to 13 residues. With V trimmed by 6 bases and J by 13 bases, 11 bases remained unmatched. Here the CDR3 reads CASSLAGSNEQYF. The CDR3 region has the DNA TGTGCCAGCAGCTTAGCGGGAAGCAATGAGCAGTACTTC.

This clonotype was recorded only once. Germline and junction disagree at one end, which may indicate a read error. The chain links TRBV7-6 to TRBJ1-2; the match to TRBD1 covers 8 bases. This CDR3 is 16 amino acids long. Germline V gene lookup returns CDR1 SGHVS and CDR2 FNYEAQ. CDR3 DNA: TGTACCAGCAGCTTAGGGGCCGGGACAGGCGCCTATAGCTACACCTTC. Translating it yields CTSSLGAGTGAYSYTF.

This clonotype was recorded at least ten times. CDR3 nucleotides: TGTGCCAGCAGCCAGTCCCGGGAGAAGACCTACGAGCAGTACTTC. The encoded protein is CASSQSREKTYEQYF. The chain links TRBV4-2 to TRBJ2-7; possibly TRBD2 for D (6 bases). The CDR3 totals 15 residues. Germline V gene data show CDR1 as LGHNA and CDR2 as YNFKEQ. V lost 3 bases to trimming and J lost 2 bases, with 14 bases between them.